The entry that follows covers one T cell receptor beta chain sequence. There is no known antigen for this receptor. Base qualities are not provided; no much larger clone lies one nucleotide away. PBMCs were stimulated with mutant 27-mer peptides plus IL21, IL7, IL15 and IL2 for more than ten days, then restimulated with peptide-pulsed autologous B cells. After restimulation with peptide-pulsed B cells, live IFNgamma-secreting T cells were sorted on a FACS Aria2 by cytokine capture. At limiting dilution of around 3 or 10 cells per well, the sorted cells were expanded for about 13 to 22 days with irradiated allogeneic PBMCs, phytohemagglutinin and IL2. Peripheral blood samples or leukapheresis products were obtained from the patients. Expanded lines were screened for antigen specificity by IFNgamma ELISA against autologous B cells pulsed with mutant peptides. For this chain, trimming is 3 bases at the V end and 15 bases at the J end, and the number of junction bases without a gene match is 4. Via the germline V gene, CDR1 is MGHRA and CDR2 YSYEKL. The CDR3 measures 12 amino acids from cysteine to phenylalanine. The kept DNA is CDR3 alone, 36 bases in frame from the first base.

The record originates from a study of CD4 T cells in lung cancer (dated by TCRdb to the late 2010s). Regarding the study in general: In the study, blood T cells of NSCLC patients were screened for responses to candidate mutation-encoded neoepitopes, and neoantigen-specific CD4+ T-cell clones and TCRs were isolated. The patients who underwent resection had lung adenocarcinoma or squamous cell carcinoma, were aged 60 to 69 when blood was donated, and were mostly former smokers. Before blood donation, patients had received treatments including platinum chemotherapy, and some received nivolumab or pembrolizumab. The frequency of neoantigen-specific clonotypes in tumor resections, non-adjacent lung and cultured T-cell products was followed using TCRB deep sequencing. Overall results and qualifications from the work: Rather than memory responses to the cancer, some blood-derived responses might reflect cross-reactivity or in vitro priming of naive T cells. IFNgamma-sorted cells included nonspecific IFNgamma producers of unknown purity, so expanded lines ranged from monoclonal to oligoclonal.

Library generation was performed with the immunoSEQ multiplex PCR assay. DNA was isolated using Qiagen DNeasy or QIAamp micro DNA kits, and TCRB was sequenced using the Adaptive Biotechnology human TCRB sequencing kit. An Illumina MiSeq was used to sequence the TCRB libraries. The original methods were these. The kit provider's software was used to analyze TCRB sequence data, and Fisher's exact test was applied to assess tumor enrichment of clonotype templates. Drawn from immuneACCESS, this table holds only the in-frame rearrangements with V and J called that TCRdb kept. Clones are partly lost; checked studies trace under half to an unresolved V gene and leave the rest unexplained. V, J and clone size were drawn from that table, and D and trimming were deduced from the DNA. This sample holds fewer than 2,000 clones; about two thirds were observed only once. The ten largest clonotypes hold about 5.6% of the sample.

This sequence was found in a woman aged 60-75 years with non-small cell lung cancer. Some clones in this sample may be carry-over from other donors' samples. Sequencing input: a CD4+ T cell line or clone grown in culture. The chain was built from TRBV4-1 and TRBJ2-1; 11 of the junction bases match TRBD2. CDR3 loop: CASSQVAGGRFF. Read as DNA, the sequence is TGCGCCAGCAGCCAGGTAGCGGGGGGGCGGTTCTTC.